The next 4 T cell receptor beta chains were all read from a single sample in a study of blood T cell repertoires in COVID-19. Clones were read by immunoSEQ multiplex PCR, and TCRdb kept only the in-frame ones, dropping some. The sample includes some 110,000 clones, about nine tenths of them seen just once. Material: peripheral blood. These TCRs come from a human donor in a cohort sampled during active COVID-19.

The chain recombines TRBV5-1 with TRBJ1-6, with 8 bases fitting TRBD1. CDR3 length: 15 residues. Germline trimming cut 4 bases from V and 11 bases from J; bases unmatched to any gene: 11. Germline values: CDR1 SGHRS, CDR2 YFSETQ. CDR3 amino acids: CASSPGRQGATPLHF. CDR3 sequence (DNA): TGCGCCAGCAGCCCTGGGCGTCAGGGGGCTACACCCCTCCACTTT.

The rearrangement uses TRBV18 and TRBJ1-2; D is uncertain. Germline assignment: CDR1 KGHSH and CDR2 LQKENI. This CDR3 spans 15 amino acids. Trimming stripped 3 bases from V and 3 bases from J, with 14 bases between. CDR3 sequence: CASSPQNRVDYGYTF. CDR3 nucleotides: TGTGCCAGCTCACCGCAGAACCGGGTCGACTATGGCTACACCTTC.

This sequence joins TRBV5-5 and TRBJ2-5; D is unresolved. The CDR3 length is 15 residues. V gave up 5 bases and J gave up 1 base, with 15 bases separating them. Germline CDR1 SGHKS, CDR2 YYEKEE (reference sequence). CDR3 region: CASSSPTLIQETQYF. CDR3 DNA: TGTGCCAGCAGTTCTCCCACTCTAATCCAAGAGACCCAGTACTTC.

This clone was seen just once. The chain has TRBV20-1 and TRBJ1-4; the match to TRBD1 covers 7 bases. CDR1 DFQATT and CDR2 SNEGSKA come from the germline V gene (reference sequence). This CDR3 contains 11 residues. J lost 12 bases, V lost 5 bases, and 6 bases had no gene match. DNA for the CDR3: TGCAGTGCTGAGGGGGCGCAGGAACTGTTTTTT. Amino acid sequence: CSAEGAQELFF.